The 28 T cell receptor beta chains below were found in one sample sequenced in a study of cytomegalovirus exposure and HLA in healthy donors. Use of 60 Vbeta and 13 Jbeta primers characterized the PCR. Assay used: immunoSEQ multiplex PCR; TCRdb lists only in-frame clones, some missing. The repertoire holds more than 95,000 clones, with about 73% as singletons. Sequencing was performed on PBMCs. The source is a woman between 40 and 55 years old in good health and CMV-seronegative.

This chain links TRBV11-2 with TRBJ2-7, with TRBD1 identical over 7 bases. The ends lost 0 bases at V and 8 bases at J; junction bases unmatched: 7. CDR3 size: 14 residues. Germline CDR1 and CDR2: SGHAT and FQNNGV. CDR3 sequence reads: CASSLEPGGAQQYF. The CDR3 DNA follows: TGTGCCAGCAGCTTAGAACCAGGGGGAGCGCAGCAGTACTTC. Supplemented by reference TRBV11-2 and TRBJ2-7, the full variable domain reads EAGVAQSPRYKIIEKRQSVAFWCNPISGHATLYWYQQILGQGPKLLIQFQNNGVVDDSQLPKDRFSAERLKGVDSTLKIQPAKLEDSAVYLCASSLEPGGAQQYFGPGTRLTVT.

This chain uses TRBV5-1 with TRBJ1-4; D remains unclear. The V gene lost 0 bases and the J gene lost 7 bases, with 13 bases spanning the gap. The CDR3 is 15 amino acids. Looked up from germline, CDR1 is SGHRS and CDR2 is YFSETQ. This CDR3 is CASSLVVLSGEKLFF. In DNA, the CDR3 is TGCGCCAGCAGCTTGGTGGTGTTATCGGGTGAAAAACTGTTTTTT.

V gene TRBV29-1 combines with J gene TRBJ2-2; weak D call: TRBD1 (6 bases). Germline CDR1 reads SQVTM; CDR2 reads ANQGSEA. The CDR3 spans 13 residues. The V and J ends lost 8 bases and 8 bases respectively, with 18 bases between them. The DNA for the CDR3 is TGCAGCTTTAGACAGGTTCCCCTAGGGGAGCTGTTTTTT. This encodes CSFRQVPLGELFF.

This sequence joins TRBV6-1 and TRBJ2-7; D uncertain. Germline V gene lookup returns CDR1 MNHNS and CDR2 SASEGT. V lost 6 bases to trimming and J lost 5 bases, with 11 bases between them. CDR3 size: 12 residues. CDR3 nucleotides: TGTGCCAGCAGCTCTAGTTCCCACGAGCAGTACTTC. It translates to CASSSSSHEQYF.

This clone occurred a few times. This chain connects TRBV7-8 to TRBJ2-7; D is perhaps TRBD1 (6 bases). CDR1 SGHVS and CDR2 FQNEAQ come from the germline V gene. Trimming took 3 bases from V and 7 from J, leaving 10 bases between them. This CDR3 has 12 amino acids. CDR3 nucleotides: TGTGCCAGCAGCTTCATGGACAGAGAGCAGTACTTC. Its protein product is CASSFMDREQYF.

CDR3 sequence: CASNSGDSYNEQFF. CDR3 nucleotide sequence: TGTGCCAGCAATAGCGGTGACTCCTACAATGAGCAGTTCTTC. The J gene is TRBJ2-1, the V gene TRBV6-1, with TRBD2 as a possible D gene (6 bases). Germline V gene data show CDR1 as MNHNS and CDR2 as SASEGT. This CDR3 comprises 14 residues. Trimming removed 7 bases from V and 0 bases from J, with 10 bases in between.

The chain carries TRBV28 and TRBJ2-3; TRBD1 might be the D (5 bases). Trimming stripped 6 bases from V and 1 base from J, with 11 bases between. Germline CDR1 is MDHEN and CDR2 is SYDVKM. CDR3 length equals 14 residues. In nucleotides, the CDR3 is TGTGCCAGCAGATCGACAGTAGGCACAGATACGCAGTATTTT. Its protein product is CASRSTVGTDTQYF.

The chain couples TRBV6-1 to TRBJ1-5, with unresolved D. Trimming shortened V by 3 bases and J by 2 bases, and 11 bases separated the two germline ends. This CDR3 comprises 15 residues. Germline CDR1 is MNHNS and CDR2 is SASEGT. CDR3 amino acids: CASSEAGGGNQPQHF. DNA of the CDR3: TGTGCCAGCAGTGAGGCGGGCGGGGGCAATCAGCCCCAGCATTTT.

This sequence joins TRBV19 and TRBJ2-7; no definite D call. This CDR3 region has 13 residues. Trimming cost V 5 bases and J 1 base, with 9 bases left between them. Germline V gene sequence: CDR1 LNHDA, CDR2 SQIVND (reference sequence). CDR3 in DNA: TGTGCCAGTAGTCTGGTAGCTTCCTACGAGCAGTACTTC. Protein product: CASSLVASYEQYF.

V is TRBV18 and J is TRBJ2-3; 10 bases line up with TRBD2. V lost 3 bases and J lost 1; bases outside the gene matches: 4. CDR3 size: 16 residues. The germline V gene has CDR1 KGHSH and CDR2 LQKENI. CDR3 residues: CASSPSGTSGTDTQYF. The CDR3 region has the DNA TGTGCCAGCTCACCCTCCGGGACTAGCGGCACAGATACGCAGTATTTT.

CDR3 residues: CASSVEGTAVYGEQFF. The CDR3 DNA sequence: TGTGCCAGCAGCGTAGAAGGGACTGCGGTCTACGGCGAGCAGTTCTTC. The rearrangement joins TRBV9 to TRBJ2-1; D is possibly TRBD2 (6 bases). Germline values: CDR1 SGDLS, CDR2 YYNGEE. The V and J ends lost 0 bases and 10 bases respectively, with 20 bases between them. CDR3 length equals 16 residues.

The genes are TRBV11-2 and TRBJ2-1; TRBD2 might be the D (5 bases). Trimming took off 1 base at V and 11 bases at J, with 9 bases between the two ends. Per germline, CDR1 SGHAT and CDR2 FQNNGV. The CDR3 extends over 12 amino acids. The CDR3 nucleotides read TGTGCCAGCAGCTTAGGAGCGGACCAGCAGTTCTTC. Translation: CASSLGADQQFF.

Comments on this clone: The sample holds other DNA sequences that translate to the same CDR3. V usage is TRBV7-9 and J usage is TRBJ1-2; 8 nucleotides align to TRBD1. The CDR3 is 13 residues long. Per germline, CDR1 SEHNR and CDR2 FQNEAQ (reference sequence). J was trimmed by 5 bases and V by 5 bases; bases with no gene match: 4. The CDR3 region has the DNA TGTGCCAGCAGCCCCGACAGGGGTTATGGCTACACCTTC. The encoded protein is CASSPDRGYGYTF.

The V call is TRBV6-5, the J call TRBJ2-3; D possibly corresponds to TRBD1 (6 bases). The CDR3 is 14 amino acids. Germline CDR1 reads MNHEY; CDR2 reads SVGAGI. V lost 6 bases to trimming and J lost 3 bases, with 13 bases between them. The CDR3 spells CASSLRGRTDTQYF. For the CDR3, the DNA is TGTGCCAGCAGCCTCAGGGGAAGGACAGATACGCAGTATTTT.

This chain joins TRBV5-1 and TRBJ1-1; possible D gene TRBD1, 5 bases. Trimming cost V 0 bases and J 0 bases, with 12 bases left between them. CDR1 and CDR2 from the germline V gene are SGHRS and YFSETQ. The CDR3 is 16 residues long. For the CDR3, the DNA is TGCGCCAGCAGCTTGGGGGGCCGGCAAATGAACACTGAAGCTTTCTTT. Its translation is CASSLGGRQMNTEAFF.

This clone was recorded a few times. The V gene is TRBV28, the J gene TRBJ1-5, with D uncertain. The CDR3 length is 17 residues. Germline loops: CDR1 MDHEN, CDR2 SYDVKM. Trimming took 7 bases from V and 4 from J, leaving 23 bases between them. CDR3 amino acids: CASTQRGDRRKNQPQHF. The CDR3 DNA follows: TGTGCCAGCACCCAGCGGGGAGACCGGAGGAAGAATCAGCCCCAGCATTTT. The full variable domain, with the rest looked up from reference TRBV28 and TRBJ1-5, is DVKVTQSSRYLVKRTGEKVFLECVQDMDHENMFWYRQDPGLGLRLIYFSYDVKMKEKGDIPEGYSVSREKKERFSLILESASTNQTSMYLCASTQRGDRRKNQPQHFGDGTRLSIL.

The chain has TRBV7-2 and TRBJ2-7; 7 bases agree with TRBD2. Looked up from germline, CDR1 is SGHTA and CDR2 is FQGNSA. V trimming: 1 base; J trimming: 5 bases; junction bases outside the gene matches: 8. The CDR3 length is 15 residues. The CDR3 sequence: CASSLVAGAVNEQYF. CDR3 DNA: TGTGCCAGCAGCTTAGTTGCGGGAGCGGTAAACGAGCAGTACTTC.

This chain connects TRBV28 to TRBJ2-1; D may be TRBD1 (6 bases). Germline assignment: CDR1 MDHEN and CDR2 SYDVKM. Trimming cost V 4 bases and J 3 bases, with 16 bases left between them. CDR3 length: 16 amino acids. Here the CDR3 DNA reads TGTGCCAGCAGTTCTCCCTTAGAGGGGGTCTACAATGAGCAGTTCTTC. It encodes CASSSPLEGVYNEQFF.

The rearrangement joins TRBV4-2 to TRBJ2-3; TRBD1 is a possible D gene (5 bases). The CDR3 is 16 amino acids. Trimming left V 1 base short and J 2 bases short, with 13 bases between. From germline, CDR1 is LGHNA and CDR2 YNFKEQ. CDR3 residues: CASSQAGANPTDTQYF. CDR3 nucleotide sequence: TGTGCCAGCAGCCAAGCTGGGGCGAACCCCACAGATACGCAGTATTTT.

This clone showed up just a few times. The chain couples TRBV5-4 to TRBJ2-3; 7 nucleotides align to TRBD1. Germline assignment: CDR1 SGHNT and CDR2 YYREEE (reference sequence). The CDR3 spans 16 residues. With V trimmed by 4 bases and J by 3 bases, 11 bases remained unmatched. The CDR3 spells CASSQLTGTKTDTQYF. CDR3 DNA: TGTGCCAGCAGCCAACTGACAGGGACGAAGACAGATACGCAGTATTTT.

The chain has TRBV6-5 and TRBJ2-5, with 9 positions matching TRBD1. The J call could be wrong; TRBJ2-7 is a better fit for the DNA end. This CDR3 region has 13 residues. Per the germline V gene, CDR1 is MNHEY and CDR2 is SVGAGI. CDR3 DNA sequence: TGTGCCAGCAGCCCCGGGACAGGGTTCGAGCAGTACTTC. It translates to CASSPGTGFEQYF.

The chain uses TRBV10-2 and TRBJ1-1, with D perhaps matching TRBD1 (6 bases). Per the germline V gene, CDR1 is WSHSY and CDR2 is SAAADI. This CDR3 is 13 amino acids long. Trimming shortened V by 7 bases and J by 2 bases, and 11 bases separated the two germline ends. The CDR3 DNA follows: TGCGCCAGCACAGGACAGTCCAACACTGAAGCTTTCTTT. It specifies CASTGQSNTEAFF.

V is TRBV4-2 and J is TRBJ1-1, with TRBD1 identical over 7 bases. The CDR3 length is 14 residues. V gave up 4 bases and J gave up 2 bases; unmatched junction bases: 4. CDR1 LGHNA and CDR2 YNFKEQ come from the germline V gene. The CDR3 bases are TGTGCCAGCAGCCCAGACAGGGCCAACACTGAAGCTTTCTTT. It codes for CASSPDRANTEAFF.

The rearrangement joins TRBV7-9 to TRBJ2-7; TRBD2 matches at 10 bases. Germline CDR1 and CDR2: SEHNR and FQNEAQ (reference sequence). Trimming took 1 base from V and 7 from J; bases not matched to a gene: 7. The CDR3 spans 15 residues. Written as DNA, the CDR3 is TGTGCCAGCAGCTTAGAACTAGCGGGAACGGGTGAGCAGTACTTC. It specifies CASSLELAGTGEQYF.

To note about this clone: Other DNA sequences in the same sample also yield this CDR3. The CDR3 sequence is CASRQGTYEQYF. The CDR3 nucleotides are TGTGCCAGCAGGCAGGGGACCTACGAGCAGTACTTC. The chain links TRBV28 to TRBJ2-7; possible D gene TRBD1, 6 bases. The CDR3 contains 12 residues. Germline CDR1 MDHEN, CDR2 SYDVKM. V was clipped by 6 bases and J by 2 bases, with 8 bases between them.

This chain links TRBV5-6 with TRBJ1-2; 7 positions match TRBD1. The CDR3 spans 15 residues. V gave up 4 bases and J gave up 2 bases; unmatched junction bases: 8. In germline, CDR1 is SGHDT, CDR2 YYEEEE. DNA of the CDR3: TGTGCCAGCAGCCTCTGGACAGGAACAAACTATGGCTACACCTTC. As protein: CASSLWTGTNYGYTF.

Comment on this clone: At one of its ends the junction is not consistent with the germline gene, which may arise from a read error. The same CDR3 arises from other DNA sequences in this sample as well. V is TRBV6-1 and J is TRBJ2-3, with 11 bases that match TRBD2. Looked up from germline, CDR1 is MNHNS and CDR2 is SASEGT. CDR3 size: 14 residues. The CDR3 DNA is TGTGCCAGCAGTCCGGGACTAGCGGCAGATACACAGTATTTT. It translates to CASSPGLAADTQYF.

For this clone: A read error may account for a junction end that differs from germline. The rearrangement joins TRBV4-2 to TRBJ2-1; 10 bases match TRBD2. This CDR3 region has 15 residues. Per germline, CDR1 LGHNA and CDR2 YNFKEQ. In DNA, the CDR3 is TGTGCCAGCAGCCTTCGACTAGCGGGCTACGATGAGCAGTTCTTC. This translates into CASSLRLAGYDEQFF.